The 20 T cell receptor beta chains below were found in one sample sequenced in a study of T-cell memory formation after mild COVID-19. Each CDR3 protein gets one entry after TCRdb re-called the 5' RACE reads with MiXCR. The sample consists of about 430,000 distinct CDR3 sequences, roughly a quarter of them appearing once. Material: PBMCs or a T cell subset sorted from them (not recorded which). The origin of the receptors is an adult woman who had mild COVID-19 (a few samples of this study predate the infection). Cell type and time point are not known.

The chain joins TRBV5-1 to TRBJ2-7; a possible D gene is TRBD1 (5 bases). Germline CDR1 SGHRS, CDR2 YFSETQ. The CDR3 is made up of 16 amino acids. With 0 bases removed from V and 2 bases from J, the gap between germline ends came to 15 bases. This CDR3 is CASSLGLDTQTYEQYF. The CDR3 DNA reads TGCGCCAGCAGCTTGGGGTTGGACACCCAGACCTACGAGCAGTACTTC.

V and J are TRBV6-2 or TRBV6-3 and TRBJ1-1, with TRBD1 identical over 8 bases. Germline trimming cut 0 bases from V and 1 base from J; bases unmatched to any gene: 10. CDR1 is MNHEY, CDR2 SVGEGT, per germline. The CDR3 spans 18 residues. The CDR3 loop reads CASSYSTQGAWANTEAFF. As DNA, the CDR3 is TGTGCCAGCAGTTACTCGACCCAGGGGGCATGGGCGAACACTGAAGCTTTCTTT.

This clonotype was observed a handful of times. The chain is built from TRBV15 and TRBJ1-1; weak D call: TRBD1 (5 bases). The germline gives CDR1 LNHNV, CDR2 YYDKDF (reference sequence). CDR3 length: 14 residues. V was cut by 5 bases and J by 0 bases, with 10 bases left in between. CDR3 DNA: TGTGCCACCAGCTCTACCAGGGTGAACACTGAAGCTTTCTTT. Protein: CATSSTRVNTEAFF.

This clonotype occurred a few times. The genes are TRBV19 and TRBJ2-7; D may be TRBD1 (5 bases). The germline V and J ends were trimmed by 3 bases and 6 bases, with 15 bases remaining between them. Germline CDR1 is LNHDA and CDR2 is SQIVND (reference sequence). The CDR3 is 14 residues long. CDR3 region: CASSMGPRPGEQYF. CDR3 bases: TGTGCCAGTAGTATGGGGCCCCGTCCCGGCGAGCAGTACTTC.

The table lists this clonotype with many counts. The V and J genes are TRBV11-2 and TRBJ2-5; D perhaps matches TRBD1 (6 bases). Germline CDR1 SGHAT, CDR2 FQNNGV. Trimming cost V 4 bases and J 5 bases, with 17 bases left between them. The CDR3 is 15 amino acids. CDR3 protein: CASSSTGDKWETQYF. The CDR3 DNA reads TGTGCCAGCAGCTCAACCGGGGACAAGTGGGAGACCCAGTACTTC.

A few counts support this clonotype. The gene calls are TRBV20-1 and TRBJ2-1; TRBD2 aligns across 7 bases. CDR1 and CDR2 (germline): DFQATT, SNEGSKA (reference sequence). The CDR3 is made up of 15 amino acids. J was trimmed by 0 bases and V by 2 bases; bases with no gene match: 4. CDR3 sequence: CSARRAGSSYNEQFF. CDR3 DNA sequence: TGCAGTGCTAGAAGAGCGGGAAGCTCCTACAATGAGCAGTTCTTC.

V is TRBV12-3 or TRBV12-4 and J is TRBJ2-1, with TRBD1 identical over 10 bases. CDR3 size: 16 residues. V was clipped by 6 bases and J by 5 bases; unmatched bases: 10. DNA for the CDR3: TGTGCCAGCAGGCTCCGGGACAGGGGATCCAACAATGAGCAGTTCTTC. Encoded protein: CASRLRDRGSNNEQFF.

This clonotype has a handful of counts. The CDR3 DNA follows: TGTGCCAGCAGCCGAGGGACTAGCGGGAATACTGGAGAGCAGTACTTC. Its protein is CASSRGTSGNTGEQYF. This chain uses TRBV3-1 with TRBJ2-7, with TRBD2 matching over 13 bases. V lost 4 bases to trimming and J lost 7 bases; unmatched junction nucleotides: 10. Germline assignment: CDR1 LGHDT and CDR2 YNNKEL (reference sequence). The CDR3 is 16 residues long.

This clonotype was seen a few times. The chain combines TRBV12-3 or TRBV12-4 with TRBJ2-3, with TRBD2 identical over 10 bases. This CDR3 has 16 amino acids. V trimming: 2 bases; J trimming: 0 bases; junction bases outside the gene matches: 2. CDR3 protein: CASSLRLAGSTDTQYF. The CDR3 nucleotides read TGTGCCAGCAGTTTACGACTAGCGGGCAGCACAGATACGCAGTATTTT.

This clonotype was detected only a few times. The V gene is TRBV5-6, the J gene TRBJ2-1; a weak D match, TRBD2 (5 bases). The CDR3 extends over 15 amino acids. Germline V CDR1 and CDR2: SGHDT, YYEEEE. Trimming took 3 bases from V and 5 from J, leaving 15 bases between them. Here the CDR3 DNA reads TGTGCCAGCAGCTCTACTAGAACCGTACACAATGAGCAGTTCTTC. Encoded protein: CASSSTRTVHNEQFF.

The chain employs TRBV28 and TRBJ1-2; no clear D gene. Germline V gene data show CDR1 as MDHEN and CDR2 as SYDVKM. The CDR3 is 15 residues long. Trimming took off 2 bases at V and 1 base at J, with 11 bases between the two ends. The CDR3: CASSLETRSNYGYTF. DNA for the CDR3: TGTGCCAGCAGTTTAGAGACGCGGAGTAACTATGGCTACACCTTC.

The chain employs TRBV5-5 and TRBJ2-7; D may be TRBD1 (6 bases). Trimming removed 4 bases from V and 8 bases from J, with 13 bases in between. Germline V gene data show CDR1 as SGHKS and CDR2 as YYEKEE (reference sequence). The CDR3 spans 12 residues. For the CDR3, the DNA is TGTGCCAGCAGCCCGATACAGGGTAAGCAGTACTTC. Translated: CASSPIQGKQYF.

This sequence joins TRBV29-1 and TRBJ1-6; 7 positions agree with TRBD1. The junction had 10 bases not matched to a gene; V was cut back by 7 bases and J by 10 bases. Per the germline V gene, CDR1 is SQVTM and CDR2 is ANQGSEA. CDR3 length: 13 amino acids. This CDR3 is CSAGQANGSPLHF. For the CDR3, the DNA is TGCAGCGCAGGACAGGCTAATGGATCACCCCTCCACTTT.

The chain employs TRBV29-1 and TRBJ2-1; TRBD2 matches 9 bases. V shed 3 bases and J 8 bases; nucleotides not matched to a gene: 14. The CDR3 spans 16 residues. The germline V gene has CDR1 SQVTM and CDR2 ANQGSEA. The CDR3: CSVESGGSSVGDEQFF. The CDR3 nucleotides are TGCAGCGTTGAGAGCGGGGGGTCCTCTGTAGGCGATGAGCAGTTCTTC.

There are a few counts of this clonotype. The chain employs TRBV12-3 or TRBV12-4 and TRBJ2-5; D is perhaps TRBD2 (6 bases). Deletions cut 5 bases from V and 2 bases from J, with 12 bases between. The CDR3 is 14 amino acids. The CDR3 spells CASSPREVQETQYF. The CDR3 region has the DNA TGTGCCAGCAGTCCGAGGGAGGTACAAGAGACCCAGTACTTC.

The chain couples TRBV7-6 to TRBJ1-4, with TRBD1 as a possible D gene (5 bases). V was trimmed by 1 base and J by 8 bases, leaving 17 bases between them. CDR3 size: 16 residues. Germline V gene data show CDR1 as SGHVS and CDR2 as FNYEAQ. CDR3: CASSLVAWTKGEKLFF. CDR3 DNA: TGTGCCAGCAGCTTAGTGGCTTGGACCAAGGGGGAAAAACTGTTTTTT.

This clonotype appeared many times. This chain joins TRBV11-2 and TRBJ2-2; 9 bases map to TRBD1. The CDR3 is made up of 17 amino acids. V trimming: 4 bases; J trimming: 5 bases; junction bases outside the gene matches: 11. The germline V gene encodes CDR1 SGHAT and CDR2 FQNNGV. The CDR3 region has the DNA TGTGCCAGCAGCTCTTCACAGGGGGCCGATTGGACCGGGGAGCTGTTTTTT. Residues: CASSSSQGADWTGELFF.

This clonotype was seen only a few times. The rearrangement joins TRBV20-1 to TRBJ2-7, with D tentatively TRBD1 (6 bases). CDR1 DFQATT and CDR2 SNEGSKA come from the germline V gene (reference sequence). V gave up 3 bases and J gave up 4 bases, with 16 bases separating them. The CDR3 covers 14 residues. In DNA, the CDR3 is TGCAGTGCTAGCCCTCCTGGGGGCCGGTACGAGCAGTACTTC. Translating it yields CSASPPGGRYEQYF.

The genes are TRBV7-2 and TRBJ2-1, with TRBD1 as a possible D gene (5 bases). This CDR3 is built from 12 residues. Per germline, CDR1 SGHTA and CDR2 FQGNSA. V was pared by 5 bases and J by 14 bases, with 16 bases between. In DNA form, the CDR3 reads TGTGCCAGCAGCGCCCAGGGTCCCCCGGAGTTCTTC. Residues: CASSAQGPPEFF.

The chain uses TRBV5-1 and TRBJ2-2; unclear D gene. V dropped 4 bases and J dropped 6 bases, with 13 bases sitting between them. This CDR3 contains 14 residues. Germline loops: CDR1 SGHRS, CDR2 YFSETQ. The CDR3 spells CASSNQPVSGELFF. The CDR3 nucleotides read TGCGCCAGCAGCAACCAGCCCGTTTCCGGGGAGCTGTTTTTT. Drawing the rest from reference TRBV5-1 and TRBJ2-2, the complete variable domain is KAGVTQTPRYLIKTRGQQVTLSCSPISGHRSVSWYQQTPGQGLQFLFEYFSETQRNKGNFPGRFSGRQFSNSRSEMNVSTLELGDSALYLCASSNQPVSGELFFGEGSRLTVL.